This entry concerns a single T cell receptor beta chain. Study processing details: Amplifying reference gene primers gave estimates of nucleated cell counts. Sequencing was performed with immunoSEQ multiplex PCR; in TCRdb, only in-frame clones are kept and a portion is missing. That table gives V, J and clone size, and the DNA gave D and trimming. The repertoire holds roughly 260,000 clones, 85% to 90% seen once, with 3.5% to 4.5% in the top ten. The ends lost 1 base at V and 0 bases at J; junction bases unmatched: 4. Germline values: CDR1 SGHVS, CDR2 FNYEAQ. The CDR3 has 17 residues. The data originate from a study of blood T cell repertoires in COVID-19. Study information: The United States, Italy and Spain provided the acute and convalescent COVID-19 samples. Sample material is recorded as cDNA or gDNA derived from T cells, B-cell-depleted T cells, or PBMCs.

Material: peripheral blood. V gene TRBV7-6 combines with J gene TRBJ2-5, with 11 nucleotides matching TRBD2. The clonotype originates from a woman in her thirties or forties with acute or convalescent COVID-19. As DNA, the CDR3 is TGTGCCAGCAGCTTAGTGTTGACTAGCGGGGACCAAGAGACCCAGTACTTC. Translated, it gives CASSLVLTSGDQETQYF. Full variable domain (missing parts from reference TRBV7-6 and TRBJ2-5): GAGVSQSPRYKVTKRGQDVALRCDPISGHVSLYWYRQALGQGPEFLTYFNYEAQQDKSGLPNDRFSAERPEGSISTLTIQRTEQRDSAMYRCASSLVLTSGDQETQYFGPGTRLLVL.